This record concerns one TCR beta chain sequence. Antigen unknown. This entry comes from a study of T cell responses to AZD1222 COVID-19 vaccine. The CDR3 has 15 residues. In germline, CDR1 is SGHRS, CDR2 YFSETQ. Between the trimmed V and J ends, which lost 4 bases and 0 bases, there was a span of 11 bases. Study-level results: After two AZD1222 doses, spike-specific TCR breadth and depth rose versus day 0. Of spike-specific TCRs, nearly half reportedly target regions left unmutated in variants.

Here immunoSEQ multiplex PCR was the method, and the copy in TCRdb shows in-frame clones only, minus some. The data contain 97,000 or so clones, approximately 88% of them seen just once; the ten biggest clones take up about a sixth. The sample here was peripheral blood, taken on day 0 of AZD1222 vaccination. This receptor was taken from an adult in good health. The chain recombines TRBV5-1 with TRBJ2-1; D is possibly TRBD1 (6 bases). The CDR3 DNA follows: TGCGCCAGCAGCCAACAGGGCCTCTCCTACAATGAGCAGTTCTTC. This translates into CASSQQGLSYNEQFF.